The 26 T cell receptor beta chains reported below all come from one sample, sequenced in a study of T cells in Graves' hyperthyroidism and ophthalmopathy. It was RNA transcripts that yielded the amplified TCR beta CDR3 regions. First-round RT-PCR of the TCR CDR3 relied on the HTBI primer set. TCRdb fed the multiplex PCR reads into MiXCR, producing one record per CDR3 protein. This sample yields roughly 510,000 distinct CDR3 sequences, of which around 20% are seen a single time; roughly 29% belongs to the top ten. Sequenced material: blood. Receptors originate from a man between 18 and 35 years old with Graves' hyperthyroidism.

In its sample, this clonotype was seen many times. V is TRBV11-2 and J is TRBJ2-5, with TRBD2 identical over 7 bases. CDR1 and CDR2 (germline): SGHAT, FQNNGV. The CDR3 sequence is 14 residues long. Trimming cost V 5 bases and J 2 bases; bases outside gene matches: 5. The CDR3 spells CASSLSGVQETQYF. The DNA of the CDR3 is TGTGCCAGCAGCCTGAGCGGGGTACAAGAGACCCAGTACTTC.

This clonotype has just a few counts. The rearrangement links TRBV29-1 to TRBJ2-7, with TRBD1 identical over 8 bases. Trimming at V came to 8 bases and at J to 5 bases, leaving 8 bases not matched to a gene. The germline CDR1 and CDR2 sequences are SQVTM and ANQGSEA. The CDR3 loop spans 12 amino acids. In DNA, the CDR3 is TGCAGCACCCGGACAGGGTATGACGAGCAGTACTTC. It encodes CSTRTGYDEQYF.

This clonotype has at least ten counts. The J gene is TRBJ1-5, the V gene TRBV13; 10 nucleotides align to TRBD1. The CDR3 is made up of 15 amino acids. Germline V CDR1 and CDR2: PRHDT, FYEKMQ (reference sequence). V trimming: 0 bases; J trimming: 6 bases; junction bases outside the gene matches: 2. The CDR3 loop is CASSLGGQGVQPQHF. In nucleotides, the CDR3 is TGTGCCAGCAGCTTAGGCGGACAGGGGGTTCAGCCCCAGCATTTT.

J is TRBJ1-2 and V is TRBV14, with TRBD1 as a possible D gene (5 bases). Germline V lookup: CDR1 SGHDN, CDR2 FVKESK. Trimming took 4 bases from V and 2 from J, leaving 11 bases between them. CDR3 length: 14 residues. CDR3 loop: CASSPGLVNYGYTF. As DNA, the CDR3 is TGTGCCAGCAGCCCGGGACTGGTAAACTATGGCTACACCTTC. Full variable domain (rest looked up from reference TRBV14 and TRBJ1-2): EAGVTQFPSHSVIEKGQTVTLRCDPISGHDNLYWYRRVMGKEIKFLLHFVKESKQDESGMPNNRFLAERTGGTYSTLKVQPAELEDSGVYFCASSPGLVNYGYTFGSGTRLTVV.

This clonotype was found many times. The genes are TRBV30 and TRBJ1-1; D might be TRBD1 (5 bases). V lost 0 bases, J lost 8 bases, and 13 bases lay in between. The CDR3 consists of 13 residues. Germline values: CDR1 GTSNPN, CDR2 SVGIG (reference sequence). The CDR3: CAWSVLGLAEAFF. The CDR3 nucleotides are TGTGCCTGGAGTGTACTGGGACTTGCCGAAGCTTTCTTT.

This clonotype showed up many times. The CDR3 region is CASSDFTLRGREQYF. DNA for the CDR3: TGTGCCAGCAGTGATTTCACGCTCAGGGGACGGGAGCAGTACTTC. This chain connects TRBV6-1 to TRBJ2-7; maybe TRBD1 (6 bases). This CDR3 has 15 residues. V was pared by 3 bases and J by 7 bases, with 19 bases between. Germline V gene sequence: CDR1 MNHNS, CDR2 SASEGT.

This clonotype was picked up many times. The V and J genes are TRBV10-2 and TRBJ2-7; D might be TRBD2 (6 bases). V was pared by 8 bases and J by 2 bases, with 25 bases between. The CDR3 sequence is 17 residues long. Germline V gene data show CDR1 as WSHSY and CDR2 as SAAADI. The CDR3 region is CASVLVSGGSPTYEQYF. CDR3 sequence (DNA): TGCGCCAGCGTGCTAGTTAGTGGGGGGAGCCCTACCTACGAGCAGTACTTC.

Ten or more counts support this clonotype. J is TRBJ1-1 and V is TRBV12-3 or TRBV12-4; D ambiguous. V was cut by 2 bases and J by 5 bases, with 15 bases left in between. The CDR3 is 15 amino acids. CDR3 residues: CASSLPSRSRTEAFF. CDR3 coding DNA: TGTGCCAGCAGTTTACCCAGCCGGAGTCGGACTGAAGCTTTCTTT.

Here the CDR3 reads CASSLGSTQKETQYF. The CDR3, as DNA: TGTGCCAGCAGCTTGGGATCCACCCAAAAAGAGACCCAGTACTTC. The chain links TRBV7-8 to TRBJ2-5; D unresolved. V lost 3 bases and J lost 3, with 14 bases in between. Germline CDR1 reads SGHVS; CDR2 reads FQNEAQ. This CDR3 spans 15 amino acids.

There are many counts of this clonotype. The chain's CDR3 is CASSFNGRGTEAFF. Here the CDR3 DNA reads TGTGCCAGCAGTTTTAACGGGAGGGGCACTGAAGCTTTCTTT. The V call is TRBV28, the J call TRBJ1-1; D perhaps matches TRBD1 (5 bases). Trimming shortened V by 3 bases and J by 4 bases, and 12 bases separated the two germline ends. CDR1 is MDHEN and CDR2 is SYDVKM in the germline V gene. CDR3 length: 14 residues.

This chain joins TRBV28 and TRBJ2-5, with 8 bases lining up with TRBD2. Unmatched junction bases numbered 10, after V lost 7 bases and J lost 0 bases. Germline lookup yields CDR1 MDHEN and CDR2 SYDVKM. The CDR3 covers 16 residues. This chain's CDR3 is CASTPPTGGDQETQYF. As DNA, the CDR3 is TGTGCCAGCACCCCACCTACGGGGGGGGACCAAGAGACCCAGTACTTC.

This clonotype was observed a few times. This chain uses TRBV14 with TRBJ2-5; D gene unclear. CDR1 is SGHDN and CDR2 is FVKESK in the germline V gene. The CDR3 spans 16 residues. Trimming pared 0 bases from V and 4 bases from J, leaving 15 bases between. The DNA for the CDR3 is TGTGCCAGCAGCCAAGAATGGAGACGAGCGCCAGAGACCCAGTACTTC. This encodes CASSQEWRRAPETQYF.

This clonotype has ten or more counts. The chain uses TRBV12-3 or TRBV12-4 and TRBJ2-5, with 7 positions matching TRBD1. J gave up 5 bases and V 6 bases, and 6 bases lay outside the gene matches. This CDR3 is 13 amino acids long. The CDR3, as DNA: TGTGCCAGCAGCCGCAGGGGGTCGGAGACCCAGTACTTC. It is translated as CASSRRGSETQYF.

The chain combines TRBV11-2 with TRBJ2-5; D tentatively reads TRBD1 or TRBD2 (6 bases each). Trimming took off 1 base at V and 5 bases at J, with 17 bases between the two ends. Germline V CDR1 and CDR2: SGHAT, FQNNGV. The CDR3 is 16 amino acids. The CDR3 protein is CASSLVRGLQGETQYF. DNA of the CDR3: TGTGCCAGCAGCTTAGTCCGGGGGCTTCAGGGGGAGACCCAGTACTTC.

This clonotype was detected ten times or more. This chain joins TRBV12-5 and TRBJ1-5; D remains unclear. Germline CDR1 reads LGHNT; CDR2 reads FRNRAP. Trimming stripped 9 bases from V and 0 bases from J, with 12 bases between. This CDR3 spans 14 amino acids. CDR3 region: CASGGDSSNQPQHF. Written as DNA, the CDR3 is TGTGCTAGCGGCGGGGATAGTAGCAATCAGCCCCAGCATTTT.

The sample holds a few counts of this clonotype. A single base separates this from a much larger clone, so it may be a read error. The V call is TRBV12-3 or TRBV12-4, the J call TRBJ1-1; D is ambiguous. With 5 bases removed from V and 3 bases from J, the gap between germline ends came to 13 bases. The CDR3 is 14 residues long. CDR3: CASSERFADTEAFF. CDR3 DNA: TGTGCCAGCAGTGAACGGTTTGCGGACACTGAAGCTTTCTTT.

This clonotype was recorded many times. V usage is TRBV6-1 and J usage is TRBJ1-5, with a tentative D call TRBD1 (6 bases). V shed 2 bases and J shed 4 bases, with 15 bases lying between them. The CDR3 spans 16 residues. Germline V gene data show CDR1 as MNHNS and CDR2 as SASEGT. This CDR3 is CASSEIVAGANQPQHF. CDR3 coding DNA: TGTGCCAGCAGTGAAATCGTGGCAGGGGCTAATCAGCCCCAGCATTTT.

This clonotype came up many times. The CDR3 bases are TGTGCCAGCAGTACCTGGGTTGGAGCCAAAAACATTCAGTACTTC. Protein sequence: CASSTWVGAKNIQYF. The genes are TRBV12-3 or TRBV12-4 and TRBJ2-4; D is unclear. V was clipped by 5 bases and J by 0 bases, with 11 bases between them. The CDR3 sequence is 15 residues long.

There are a few counts of this clonotype. The chain carries TRBV30 and TRBJ1-5; 8 positions agree with TRBD1. The V gene's germline CDR1 is GTSNPN and CDR2 SVGIG (reference sequence). J gave up 6 bases and V 5 bases, and 6 bases lay outside the gene matches. This CDR3 contains 13 residues. CDR3 residues: CAWGAGGGQPQHF. The CDR3 region has the DNA TGTGCCTGGGGGGCAGGGGGCGGTCAGCCCCAGCATTTT.

This clonotype has a handful of counts. The chain combines TRBV11-2 with TRBJ2-7, with D perhaps matching TRBD2 (5 bases). The CDR3 length is 12 residues. V lost 3 bases and J 5 bases, leaving 8 bases between the germline ends. The germline gives CDR1 SGHAT, CDR2 FQNNGV. CDR3 nucleotide sequence: TGTGCCAGCAGCTTTCCCGGGGACGAGCAGTACTTC. Its translation is CASSFPGDEQYF. The full variable domain, with the rest looked up from reference TRBV11-2 and TRBJ2-7, is EAGVAQSPRYKIIEKRQSVAFWCNPISGHATLYWYQQILGQGPKLLIQFQNNGVVDDSQLPKDRFSAERLKGVDSTLKIQPAKLEDSAVYLCASSFPGDEQYFGPGTRLTVT.

V gene TRBV24-1 combines with J gene TRBJ2-2; 8 positions agree with TRBD1. The CDR3 runs to 15 residues. Germline CDR1 and CDR2: KGHDR and SFDVKD. J gave up 2 bases and V 7 bases, and 5 bases lay outside the gene matches. Written as DNA, the CDR3 is TGTGCCACCAGAGGGACAGGCTTAAACACCGGGGAGCTGTTTTTT. Translated, it gives CATRGTGLNTGELFF.

Remarks on this clonotype: The CDR3 does not close with the conserved phenylalanine or tryptophan, likely indicating a read error. The V and J genes are TRBV11-1 and TRBJ2-2; 8 bases fit TRBD1. The ends lost 4 bases at V and 0 bases at J; junction bases unmatched: 4. Germline CDR1 and CDR2: SGHAT and FQDESV (reference sequence). CDR3 length: 16 residues. CDR3 loop: CASSSLRGPNTGELFL. CDR3 nucleotide sequence: TGTGCCAGCAGCTCCCTCAGGGGGCCGAACACCGGGGAGCTGTTTTTG.

In its sample, this clonotype was seen many times. V usage is TRBV10-3 and J usage is TRBJ1-5; TRBD1 agrees at 7 bases. The CDR3 spans 13 residues. The V and J ends lost 4 bases and 6 bases, in that order; junction bases with no gene match: 3. The V gene's germline CDR1 is ENHRY and CDR2 SYGVKD. CDR3 bases: TGTGCCATCAGTGCCCAGGGGGGTCAGCCCCAGCATTTT. It codes for CAISAQGGQPQHF.

This clonotype has at least ten counts. V usage is TRBV2 and J usage is TRBJ1-2; 10 bases are shared with TRBD1. Germline V gene sequence: CDR1 SNHLY, CDR2 FYNNEI. The CDR3 totals 12 residues. Trimming at V came to 8 bases and at J to 8 bases, leaving 5 bases not matched to a gene. The CDR3 coding sequence is TGTGCCAGCGAGGGACAGGGGAAAGGCTACACCTTC. Protein: CASEGQGKGYTF.

The chain recombines TRBV19 with TRBJ1-1; 7 bases line up with TRBD1. CDR3 size: 16 residues. The germline V gene encodes CDR1 LNHDA and CDR2 SQIVND (reference sequence). V gave up 7 bases and J gave up 2 bases; unmatched junction bases: 13. The CDR3 spells CASTLGPAGGNTEAFF. The CDR3 nucleotides read TGTGCCAGTACCCTAGGGCCAGCAGGGGGTAACACTGAAGCTTTCTTT.

This clonotype was recorded many times. V is TRBV15 and J is TRBJ2-7, with a possible D match to TRBD2 (5 bases). The V gene's germline CDR1 is LNHNV and CDR2 YYDKDF (reference sequence). V shed 6 bases and J shed 3 bases, with 12 bases lying between them. The CDR3 is 13 residues long. The CDR3 region has the DNA TGTGCCACCAGTAGCGTCGACCTCTACGAGCAGTACTTC. Protein: CATSSVDLYEQYF.